This record concerns one T cell receptor beta chain sequence. As yet, its antigen is unknown. This entry comes from a study of CD4+ T cells in melanoma. Generated by immunoSEQ multiplex PCR, the TCRdb table keeps only in-frame clones and is missing some. The repertoire includes 13,000 to 15,000 clones, 63% of them detected once, and about 16% sits in the top ten. Notes on the study in general: Reportedly, melanoma neoantigen-specific CD4+ T cells showed varied differentiation states. A reported correlation linked neoantigen-specific CD4+ T cells to CD8+, macrophage and B cell function.

Per germline, CDR1 LNHDA and CDR2 SQIVND (reference sequence). V shed 3 bases and J shed 3 bases, with 17 bases lying between them. The CDR3 has 16 residues. What was sequenced was cells from a culture (not recorded whether cultured in vitro). This clonotype originated in a human donor with melanoma. The chain uses TRBV19 and TRBJ1-2; TRBD1 might be the D (6 bases). CDR3 amino acids: CASSMTQGTFYYGYTF. The CDR3 bases are TGTGCCAGTAGTATGACCCAGGGGACCTTTTACTATGGCTACACCTTC.